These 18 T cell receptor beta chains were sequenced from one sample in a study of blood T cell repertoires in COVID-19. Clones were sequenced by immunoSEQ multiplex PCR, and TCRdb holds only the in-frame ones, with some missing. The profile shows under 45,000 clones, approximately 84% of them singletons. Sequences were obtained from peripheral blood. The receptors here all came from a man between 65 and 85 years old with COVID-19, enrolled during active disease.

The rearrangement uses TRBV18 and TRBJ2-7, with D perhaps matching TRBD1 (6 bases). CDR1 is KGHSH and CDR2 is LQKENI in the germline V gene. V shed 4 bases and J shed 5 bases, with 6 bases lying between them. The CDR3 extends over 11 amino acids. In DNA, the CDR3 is TGTGCCAGCTCACAGGGGGACGAGCAGTACTTC. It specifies CASSQGDEQYF.

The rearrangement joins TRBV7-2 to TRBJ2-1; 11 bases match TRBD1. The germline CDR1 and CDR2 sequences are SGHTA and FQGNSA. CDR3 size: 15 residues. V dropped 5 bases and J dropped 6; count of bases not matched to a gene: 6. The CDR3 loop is CASSPDGTGGNEQFF. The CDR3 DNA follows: TGTGCCAGCAGCCCTGATGGGACAGGGGGCAATGAGCAGTTCTTC. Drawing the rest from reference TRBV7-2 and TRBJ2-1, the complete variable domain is GAGVSQSPSNKVTEKGKDVELRCDPISGHTALYWYRQSLGQGLEFLIYFQGNSAPDKSGLPSDRFSAERTGGSVSTLTIQRTQQEDSAVYLCASSPDGTGGNEQFFGPGTRLTVL.

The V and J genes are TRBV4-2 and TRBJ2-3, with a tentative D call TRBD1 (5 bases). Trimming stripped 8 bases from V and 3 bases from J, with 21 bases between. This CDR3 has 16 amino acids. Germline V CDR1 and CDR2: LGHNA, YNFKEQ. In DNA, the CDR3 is TGTGCCAGCGGCCCCGGACGGAGACAGCAGACAGATACGCAGTATTTT. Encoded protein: CASGPGRRQQTDTQYF.

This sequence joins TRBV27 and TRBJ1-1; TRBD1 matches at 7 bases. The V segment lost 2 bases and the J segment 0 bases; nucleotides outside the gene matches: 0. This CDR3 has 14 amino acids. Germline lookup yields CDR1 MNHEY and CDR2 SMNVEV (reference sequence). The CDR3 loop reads CASSLDRVNTEAFF. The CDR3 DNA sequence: TGTGCCAGCAGTTTAGACAGGGTGAACACTGAAGCTTTCTTT.

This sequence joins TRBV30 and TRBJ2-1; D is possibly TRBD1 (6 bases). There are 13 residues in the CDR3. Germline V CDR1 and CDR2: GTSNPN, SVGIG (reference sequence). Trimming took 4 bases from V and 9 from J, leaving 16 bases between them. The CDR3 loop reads CAWKQSWGLEQFF. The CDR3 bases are TGTGCCTGGAAACAAAGCTGGGGGCTTGAGCAGTTCTTC.

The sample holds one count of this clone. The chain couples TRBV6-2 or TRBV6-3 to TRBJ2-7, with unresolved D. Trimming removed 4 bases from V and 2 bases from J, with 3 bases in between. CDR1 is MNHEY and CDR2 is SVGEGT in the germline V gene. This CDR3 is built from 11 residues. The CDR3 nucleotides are TGTGCCAGCAGTTTAACCTACGAGCAGTACTTC. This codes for CASSLTYEQYF.

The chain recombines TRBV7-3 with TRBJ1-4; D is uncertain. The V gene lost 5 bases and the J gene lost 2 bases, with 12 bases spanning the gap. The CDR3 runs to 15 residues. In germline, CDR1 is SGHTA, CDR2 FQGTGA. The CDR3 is CASSPQRVTNEKLFF. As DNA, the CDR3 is TGTGCCAGCAGCCCCCAGAGGGTGACTAATGAAAAACTGTTTTTT.

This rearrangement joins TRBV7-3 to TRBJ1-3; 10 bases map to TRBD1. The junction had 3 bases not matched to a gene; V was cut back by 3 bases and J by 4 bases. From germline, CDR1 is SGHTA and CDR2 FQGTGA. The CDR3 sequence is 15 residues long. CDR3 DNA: TGTGCCAGCAGCTTGACAGGGGGCAGCGGAAACACCATATATTTT. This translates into CASSLTGGSGNTIYF.

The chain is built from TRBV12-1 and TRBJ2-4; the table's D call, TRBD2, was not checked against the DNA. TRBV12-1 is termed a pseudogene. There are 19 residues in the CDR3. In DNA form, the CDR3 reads TGTGCCAGCAGCTTTGGGATATCCTGGAGCGACGGTGCCAAAAACATTCAGTACTTC. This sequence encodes CASSFGISWSDGAKNIQYF.

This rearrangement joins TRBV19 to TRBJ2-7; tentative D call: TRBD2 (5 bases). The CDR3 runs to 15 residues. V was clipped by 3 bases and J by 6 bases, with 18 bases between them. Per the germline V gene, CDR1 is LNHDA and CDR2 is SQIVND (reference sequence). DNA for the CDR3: TGTGCCAGTAGTATCAAGACCGGACCGGGGAGCGAGCAGTACTTC. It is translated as CASSIKTGPGSEQYF.

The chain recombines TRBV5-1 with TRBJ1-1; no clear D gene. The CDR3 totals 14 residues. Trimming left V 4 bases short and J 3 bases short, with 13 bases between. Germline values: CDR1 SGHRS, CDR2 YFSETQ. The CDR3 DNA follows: TGCGCCAGCAGCCCCGGAGGCCAGGACACTGAAGCTTTCTTT. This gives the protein CASSPGGQDTEAFF.

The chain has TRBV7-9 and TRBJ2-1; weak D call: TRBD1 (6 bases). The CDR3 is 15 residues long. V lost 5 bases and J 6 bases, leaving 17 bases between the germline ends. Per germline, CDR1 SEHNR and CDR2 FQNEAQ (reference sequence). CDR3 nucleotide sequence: TGTGCCAGCAGCCCACATACCGGGACACCCAATGAGCAGTTCTTC. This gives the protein CASSPHTGTPNEQFF.

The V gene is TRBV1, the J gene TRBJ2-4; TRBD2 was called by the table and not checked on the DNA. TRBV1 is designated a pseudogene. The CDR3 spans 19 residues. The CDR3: CTSSQGAGGAPLAKNIQYF. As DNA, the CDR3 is TGCACCAGCAGCCAAGGTGCGGGAGGGGCTCCTCTAGCCAAAAACATTCAGTACTTC.

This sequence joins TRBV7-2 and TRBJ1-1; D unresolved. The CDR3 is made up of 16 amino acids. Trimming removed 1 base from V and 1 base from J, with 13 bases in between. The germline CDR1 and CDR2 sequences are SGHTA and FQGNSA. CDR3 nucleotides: TGTGCCAGCAGCTTAGGACGCCTGACACAGAACACTGAAGCTTTCTTT. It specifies CASSLGRLTQNTEAFF.

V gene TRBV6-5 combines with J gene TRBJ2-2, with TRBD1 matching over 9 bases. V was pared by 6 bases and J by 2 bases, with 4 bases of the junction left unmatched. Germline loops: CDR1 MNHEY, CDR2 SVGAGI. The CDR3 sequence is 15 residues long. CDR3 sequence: CASSNRGRNTGELFF. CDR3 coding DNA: TGTGCCAGCAGCAACAGGGGGCGTAACACCGGGGAGCTGTTTTTT.

CDR3 residues: CASSVDSGREREQYF. The DNA for the CDR3 is TGTGCCAGCAGCGTAGATTCGGGGCGGGAGCGGGAGCAGTACTTC. The chain has TRBV9 and TRBJ2-7; 7 bases are a match to TRBD2. Germline values: CDR1 SGDLS, CDR2 YYNGEE. This CDR3 has 15 amino acids. Trimming cost V 0 bases and J 7 bases; bases outside gene matches: 10.

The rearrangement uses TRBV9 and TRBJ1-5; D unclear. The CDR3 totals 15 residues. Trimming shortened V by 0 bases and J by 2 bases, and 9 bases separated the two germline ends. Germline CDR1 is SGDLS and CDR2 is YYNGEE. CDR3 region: CASSVGGLGNQPQHF. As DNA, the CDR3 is TGTGCCAGCAGCGTAGGTGGGCTTGGCAATCAGCCCCAGCATTTT. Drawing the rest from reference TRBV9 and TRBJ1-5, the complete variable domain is DSGVTQTPKHLITATGQRVTLRCSPRSGDLSVYWYQQSLDQGLQFLIQYYNGEERAKGNILERFSAQQFPDLHSELNLSSLELGDSALYFCASSVGGLGNQPQHFGDGTRLSIL.

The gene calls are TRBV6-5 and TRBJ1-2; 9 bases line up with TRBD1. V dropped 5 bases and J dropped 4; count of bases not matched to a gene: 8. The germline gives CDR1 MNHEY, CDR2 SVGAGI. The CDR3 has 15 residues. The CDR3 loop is CASSQSGQGSYGYTF. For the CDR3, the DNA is TGTGCCAGCAGTCAGTCGGGACAGGGCAGCTATGGCTACACCTTC.